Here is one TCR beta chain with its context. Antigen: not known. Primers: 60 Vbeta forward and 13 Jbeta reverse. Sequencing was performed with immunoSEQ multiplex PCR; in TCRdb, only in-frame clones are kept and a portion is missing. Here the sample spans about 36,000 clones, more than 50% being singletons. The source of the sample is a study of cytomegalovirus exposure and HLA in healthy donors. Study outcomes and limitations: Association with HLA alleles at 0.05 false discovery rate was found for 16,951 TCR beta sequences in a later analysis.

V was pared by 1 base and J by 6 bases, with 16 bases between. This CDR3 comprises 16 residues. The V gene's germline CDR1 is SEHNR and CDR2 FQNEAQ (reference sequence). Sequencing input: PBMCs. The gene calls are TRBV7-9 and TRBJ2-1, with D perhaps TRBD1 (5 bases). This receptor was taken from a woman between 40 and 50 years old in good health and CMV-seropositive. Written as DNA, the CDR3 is TGTGCCAGCAGCTTAGGAGGATGGCAGGGTAGCAATGAGCAGTTCTTC. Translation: CASSLGGWQGSNEQFF. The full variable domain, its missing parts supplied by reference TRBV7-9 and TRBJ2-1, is DTGVSQNPRHKITKRGQNVTFRCDPISEHNRLYWYRQTLGQGPEFLTYFQNEAQLEKSRLLSDRFSAERPKGSFSTLEIQRTEQGDSAMYLCASSLGGWQGSNEQFFGPGTRLTVL.